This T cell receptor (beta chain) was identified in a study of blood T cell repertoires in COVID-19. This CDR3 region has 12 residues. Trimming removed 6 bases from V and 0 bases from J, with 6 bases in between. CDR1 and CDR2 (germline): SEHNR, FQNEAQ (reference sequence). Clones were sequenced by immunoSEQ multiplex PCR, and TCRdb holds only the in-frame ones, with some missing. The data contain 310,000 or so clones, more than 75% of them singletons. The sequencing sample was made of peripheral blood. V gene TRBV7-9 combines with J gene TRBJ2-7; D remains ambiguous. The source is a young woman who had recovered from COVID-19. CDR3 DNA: TGTGCCAGCAGGGGCGTCTCCTACGAGCAGTACTTC. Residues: CASRGVSYEQYF.